This T cell receptor beta chain was identified in a study of cytomegalovirus exposure and HLA in healthy donors. About the research overall: An early release of data contained 75 million to 90 million unique TCRs, which came from HLA-typed donors. Points from the study as a whole: The study designated 150 or so TCR beta chains cytomegalovirus-associated.

The PCR made use of 60 Vbeta and 13 Jbeta primers. Original methodology: Counted up in a later analysis, unique TCR beta chains came to some 82 million, with around 10 million shared. Profiled with immunoSEQ multiplex PCR; TCRdb holds only in-frame clones, not every one. That table gives V, J and clone size, and the DNA gave D and trimming. The sample includes 150,000 to 200,000 clones. As concerns this clone: The antigen remains unidentified.

The CDR3 loop spans 17 amino acids. Germline assignment: CDR1 MNHEY and CDR2 SMNVEV (reference sequence). Deletions cut 5 bases from V and 2 bases from J, with 22 bases between. The V and J genes are TRBV27 and TRBJ2-7; weak D call: TRBD2 (6 bases). The receptor was derived from a man younger than 45 in good health and CMV-seronegative. Sequencing input: PBMCs. CDR3 DNA: TGTGCCAGCAGTCCCCCCGGCGGACTACGTGGGGCCTACGAGCAGTACTTC. Translated: CASSPPGGLRGAYEQYF.